This T cell receptor beta chain was sequenced for a study of T cell responses to AZD1222 COVID-19 vaccine. Study conclusions and caveats: The study reported that nearly half of spike-specific TCRs target unmutated variant regions. Baseline testing showed seropositivity in only 6 or 7 AZD1222 recipients. A mostly white British donor set with more females was recruited, and clonal diversity was possibly underestimated.

The CDR3 extends over 16 amino acids. Germline V gene sequence: CDR1 MNHEY, CDR2 SVGEGT. Trimming cost V 2 bases and J 5 bases; bases outside gene matches: 0. Here immunoSEQ multiplex PCR was the method, and the copy in TCRdb shows in-frame clones only, minus some. The table shows more than 250,000 clones, with 85% to 95% occurring only once. This clone was seen a few times. Its antigen remains unidentified. Sequenced here: peripheral blood, sampled on day 0 of AZD1222 vaccination. The TCR was taken from an adult in good health. This chain links TRBV6-2 or TRBV6-3 with TRBJ2-2, with TRBD2 matching over 15 bases. CDR3 protein: CASSYGTSGGTGELFF. The CDR3 DNA reads as TGTGCCAGCAGTTACGGGACTAGCGGGGGGACCGGGGAGCTGTTTTTT.